Listed here are 25 T cell receptor beta chains from one sample, sequenced in a study of blood T cells in healthy people across ages (dated by TCRdb to about 2015). The library was built by means of 5' RACE. TCRdb records Illumina HiSeq 2500 as the sequencer. A second roughly 7 to 12 cycle PCR used a sample-barcoded 5' primer and a J-beta primer mix. Using fastp trimming at Q25 and MiXCR clonotype assembly, TCRdb reanalyzed the public sequencing data and kept in-frame beta chains. Each entry is one CDR3 protein sequence, shown with its most common DNA and genes. This sample has under 2 million distinct CDR3 sequences in its table, and about 31% of those were observed once. Of the sample, 11% is held by the ten largest clones. The sequenced sample consisted of blood. The source is a woman under 40 in good health.

The chain recombines TRBV20-1 with TRBJ2-1; TRBD2 agrees at 11 bases. CDR1 DFQATT and CDR2 SNEGSKA come from the germline V gene (reference sequence). J lost 3 bases, V lost 1 base, and 5 bases had no gene match. The CDR3 is 16 residues long. CDR3 nucleotides: TGCAGTGCTAGAGCCGGGACTAGCGGTTTCTACAATGAGCAGTTCTTC. This encodes CSARAGTSGFYNEQFF.

Worth noting for this clonotype: At one boundary the junction diverges from the germline segment, which might be a read error. This chain joins TRBV12-3 or TRBV12-4 and TRBJ1-5, with D uncertain. The CDR3 has 15 residues. The DNA of the CDR3 is TGTGCAAGCAGTTTGGGCAGGAGAAGCAATCAGCCCCAGCATTTT. Translating gives CASSLGRRSNQPQHF.

This clonotype was observed a handful of times. V gene TRBV4-1 combines with J gene TRBJ2-3; no clear D gene. The CDR3 loop spans 14 amino acids. The germline gives CDR1 MGHRA, CDR2 YSYEKL. Trimming left V 0 bases short and J 4 bases short, with 8 bases between. The CDR3 spells CASSQEERADTQYF. CDR3 in DNA: TGCGCCAGCAGCCAAGAGGAAAGGGCAGATACGCAGTATTTT.

Regarding this clonotype: The junction and the germline gene differ at one end; a read error may be behind it. The gene calls are TRBV4-1 and TRBJ2-4; tentative D call: TRBD1 (6 bases). Germline V gives CDR1 MGHRA, CDR2 YSYEKL. The length of the CDR3 is 14 residues. The CDR3 sequence: CVSSQTGLENIQYF. The DNA for the CDR3 is TGCGTCAGCAGCCAGACAGGTCTAGAAAACATTCAGTACTTC.

The table lists this clonotype with a few counts. The rearrangement links TRBV5-1 to TRBJ1-2; D is unresolved. Trimming took 1 base from V and 8 from J, leaving 15 bases between them. The CDR3 has 14 amino acids. CDR1 and CDR2 from the germline V gene are SGHRS and YFSETQ. The CDR3 DNA sequence: TGCGCCAGCAGCTTGAGTCTCGGACCGGGAGGCTACACCTTC. Encoded protein: CASSLSLGPGGYTF.

The chain carries TRBV18 and TRBJ1-1; D unresolved. CDR1 and CDR2 (germline): KGHSH, LQKENI. The V and J ends lost 3 bases and 0 bases respectively, with 8 bases between them. The CDR3 extends over 14 amino acids. In DNA form, the CDR3 reads TGTGCCAGCTCACCCCCGTCGGTGAACACTGAAGCTTTCTTT. This codes for CASSPPSVNTEAFF.

Comment on this clonotype: The junction shows a germline mismatch at one end, possibly a read error. This chain joins TRBV20-1 and TRBJ2-3; TRBD1 matches at 9 bases. Germline CDR1 DFQATT, CDR2 SNEGSKA (reference sequence). The CDR3 loop spans 13 amino acids. The CDR3 DNA reads as TGCAGTGCAACGGACAGGGGACTGGATACGCGGTATTTT. It specifies CSATDRGLDTRYF.

Regarding this clonotype: At one end the junction does not follow the germline gene, possibly because of a read error. The chain recombines TRBV20-1 with TRBJ1-4; D uncertain. Germline CDR1 is DFQATT and CDR2 is SNEGSKA (reference sequence). The CDR3 has 15 residues. This CDR3 reads CSAKRRAALGEKLFF. DNA for the CDR3: TGCAGCGCTAAACGTCGCGCAGCCTTGGGGGAAAAACTGTTTTTT.

The CDR3 reads CASSPVVHNEQFF. In DNA form, the CDR3 reads TGTGCCAGCAGCCCGGTCGTCCACAATGAGCAGTTCTTC. This rearrangement joins TRBV7-6 to TRBJ2-1; D is unresolved. CDR1 is SGHVS and CDR2 is FNYEAQ in the germline V gene. V gave up 5 bases and J gave up 5 bases, with 10 bases separating them. The CDR3 extends over 13 amino acids.

V is TRBV10-3 and J is TRBJ2-3; 7 positions agree with TRBD1. Germline CDR1 ENHRY, CDR2 SYGVKD. Unmatched junction bases numbered 6, after V lost 2 bases and J lost 7 bases. The CDR3 extends over 14 amino acids. The CDR3 reads CAISEDADRNTQYF. The CDR3 region has the DNA TGTGCCATCAGTGAGGACGCGGACAGGAATACGCAGTATTTT.

The V gene is TRBV6-6, the J gene TRBJ2-2; 7 bases fit TRBD2. Germline CDR1 MNHNY, CDR2 SVGAGI (reference sequence). The CDR3 is 16 amino acids. The V gene end was trimmed by 5 bases and the J gene end by 4 bases; junction bases not matched to a gene: 10. Here the CDR3 DNA reads TGTGCCAGCAGTCCCCTAGGGGCGGGGGTCACCGGGGAGCTGTTTTTT. Translating it yields CASSPLGAGVTGELFF.

This clonotype occurred a few times. The V gene is TRBV28, the J gene TRBJ2-7; the D is unclear. The CDR3 contains 17 residues. V lost 4 bases, J lost 2 bases, and 21 bases lay in between. Germline values: CDR1 MDHEN, CDR2 SYDVKM. The CDR3 DNA reads TGTGCCAGCAGTTACCCCTCCCGGACGGGTTTTACCTACGAGCAGTACTTC. This encodes CASSYPSRTGFTYEQYF.

V is TRBV29-1 and J is TRBJ1-1; D is unresolved. CDR1 SQVTM and CDR2 ANQGSEA come from the germline V gene. The CDR3 is 13 residues long. Trimming took 0 bases from V and 4 from J, leaving 9 bases between them. The CDR3 DNA reads TGCAGCGTTGAAGACGGAGGGCCCACTGAAGCTTTCTTT. Amino acid sequence: CSVEDGGPTEAFF.

In this sample, this clonotype turned up a few times. This chain uses TRBV4-1 with TRBJ2-7, with D unresolved. The V and J ends lost 6 bases and 4 bases respectively, with 13 bases between them. The CDR3 is made up of 13 amino acids. Per germline, CDR1 MGHRA and CDR2 YSYEKL. DNA of the CDR3: TGCGCCAGCAGTTTCGGACCAGAATACGAGCAGTACTTC. Protein product: CASSFGPEYEQYF.

In this sample, this clonotype turned up many times. The chain joins TRBV5-6 to TRBJ2-5, with TRBD2 matching 10 bases. The CDR3 is made up of 16 amino acids. CDR1 and CDR2 from the germline V gene are SGHDT and YYEEEE. With V trimmed by 4 bases and J by 2 bases, 8 bases remained unmatched. CDR3 loop: CASSVGLAEFQETQYF. DNA of the CDR3: TGTGCCAGCAGCGTAGGACTAGCGGAGTTTCAAGAGACCCAGTACTTC.

This clonotype occurred a few times. The germline gene is not matched at one end of the junction; a read error may be the cause. The V call is TRBV6-6, the J call TRBJ2-7, with D possibly being TRBD2 (6 bases). This CDR3 has 16 amino acids. Germline V CDR1 and CDR2: MNHNY, SVGAGI (reference sequence). The CDR3 reads CACSYDLRDGTYEQYF. In DNA, the CDR3 is TGTGCCTGCAGTTATGACCTGCGGGACGGTACCTACGAGCAGTACTTC.

The gene calls are TRBV7-3 and TRBJ1-1; a possible D gene is TRBD1 (5 bases). V was cut by 5 bases and J by 9 bases, with 13 bases left in between. The CDR3 spans 12 residues. In germline, CDR1 is SGHTA, CDR2 FQGTGA. CDR3 region: CASSLGTGKAFF. CDR3 in DNA: TGTGCCAGCAGCCTGGGGACCGGGAAAGCTTTCTTT.

The CDR3 coding sequence is TGCAGTGCTAGGGCTGGGACAGGAGGAGAGGCCCAGTACTTC. This encodes CSARAGTGGEAQYF. The chain recombines TRBV20-1 with TRBJ2-7, with 8 bases aligning to TRBD1. Germline values: CDR1 DFQATT, CDR2 SNEGSKA (reference sequence). CDR3 length equals 14 residues. The V gene end was trimmed by 3 bases and the J gene end by 10 bases; junction bases not matched to a gene: 14.

This clonotype showed up just a few times. The CDR3 sequence: CASSLAGEGTEAFF. The CDR3, as DNA: TGCGCCAGCAGCTTGGCTGGGGAGGGGACTGAAGCTTTCTTT. The V gene is TRBV5-1, the J gene TRBJ1-1; D may be TRBD1 (5 bases). This CDR3 spans 14 amino acids. V was pared by 0 bases and J by 5 bases, with 11 bases between. Germline lookup yields CDR1 SGHRS and CDR2 YFSETQ.

This clonotype was recorded at least ten times. This chain uses TRBV4-1 with TRBJ1-5, with D possibly matching TRBD1 (5 bases). In germline, CDR1 is MGHRA, CDR2 YSYEKL. V was trimmed by 3 bases and J by 2 bases, leaving 8 bases between them. This CDR3 is built from 14 residues. The CDR3 region has the DNA TGCGCCAGCAGCCATACAGGCGGCAATCAGCCCCAGCATTTT. This encodes CASSHTGGNQPQHF.

The J gene is TRBJ2-7, the V gene TRBV5-4, with 8 positions matching TRBD2. V lost 4 bases, J lost 1 base, and 10 bases stayed unmatched. The germline CDR1 and CDR2 sequences are SGHNT and YYREEE (reference sequence). The CDR3 has 16 residues. CDR3 sequence (DNA): TGTGCCAGCAGCCCTAGCGCACAGCGGGGGTCCTACGAGCAGTACTTC. Amino acids: CASSPSAQRGSYEQYF. The variable domain in full, completed from reference TRBV5-4 and TRBJ2-7, reads ETGVTQSPTHLIKTRGQQVTLRCSSQSGHNTVSWYQQALGQGPQFIFQYYREEENGRGNFPPRFSGLQFPNYSSELNVNALELDDSALYLCASSPSAQRGSYEQYFGPGTRLTVT.

The chain is built from TRBV27 and TRBJ2-3; 7 nucleotides align to TRBD2. The CDR3 length is 19 residues. The germline gives CDR1 MNHEY, CDR2 SMNVEV (reference sequence). The J segment lost 1 base and the V segment lost 8 bases, leaving 21 bases of the junction unmatched. For the CDR3, the DNA is TGTGCCAGCCTGGACATTCGGAACCGTGGCGGGGGATGCACAGATACGCAGTATTTT. Protein: CASLDIRNRGGGCTDTQYF.

Points on this clonotype: This clone may be a read error of a much larger clone one base away. The genes are TRBV28 and TRBJ2-4, with D possibly TRBD2 on 5 matching bases. The closer fit of TRBJ2-7 to the DNA end suggests the J call may be wrong. Germline-derived CDR1 and CDR2 are MDHEN and SYDVKM. CDR3 length: 15 amino acids. The CDR3 region has the DNA TGTGCCAGCAGTCCCCGGGGTAGCGACACCTACGAGCAGTACTTC. Translation: CASSPRGSDTYEQYF.

The sample holds a few counts of this clonotype. This chain joins TRBV4-2 and TRBJ2-1, with D tentatively TRBD2 (5 bases). Germline loops: CDR1 LGHNA, CDR2 YNFKEQ. With 3 bases removed from V and 5 bases from J, the gap between germline ends came to 20 bases. The CDR3 runs to 17 residues. CDR3: CASSQVASTNGNNEQFF. The CDR3 DNA follows: TGTGCCAGCAGCCAGGTCGCCTCCACGAACGGGAACAATGAGCAGTTCTTC.

The chain uses TRBV27 and TRBJ1-2; D is perhaps TRBD1 (6 bases). Germline loops: CDR1 MNHEY, CDR2 SMNVEV (reference sequence). The V gene lost 5 bases and the J gene lost 0 bases, with 16 bases spanning the gap. The CDR3 length is 16 residues. CDR3 coding DNA: TGTGCCAGCAGTCCGGGGGGGGGCAGAGCTAACTATGGCTACACCTTC. Translating gives CASSPGGGRANYGYTF.